This T cell receptor (beta chain) was obtained from a study of blood T cell repertoires in COVID-19. About the research overall: Samples taken during acute and convalescent COVID-19 were collected in the United States, Italy and Spain. Nucleic acid was either cDNA or gDNA, and it came from T cells, B-cell-depleted T cells, or PBMCs.

Study processing details: By means of reference gene primer amplification, nucleated cell counts were estimated. Libraries were prepared by immunoSEQ multiplex PCR; TCRdb keeps only in-frame clonotypes and omits some of them. V, J and clone size are those of that table, while D and trimming were read from the DNA. Counted here are around 190,000 clones, about 80% occurring once; the ten biggest clones make up roughly 7.1%. Trimming took off 1 base at V and 5 bases at J, with 17 bases between the two ends. Germline loops: CDR1 SGHDT, CDR2 YYEEEE. The CDR3 sequence is 16 residues long. The chain joins TRBV5-6 to TRBJ2-3, with D perhaps TRBD2 (5 bases). This receptor was obtained from a human donor in a cohort sampled during active COVID-19. Sequenced: peripheral blood. CDR3 amino acids: CASSLIRRSVGDTQYF. The CDR3 coding sequence is TGTGCCAGCAGCTTGATTCGGAGGTCAGTTGGAGATACGCAGTATTTT.